This T cell receptor beta chain originates from a study of OX40 agonist ivuxolimab in advanced cancers. Across the whole study: Patients were dosed with the agonistic anti-OX40 (CD134) antibody ivuxolimab. The study's findings and limits: Among the lowest peripheral clonal expansion occurred in 0.1-3.0 mg/kg partial responders.

Sequenced by immunoSEQ multiplex PCR; TCRdb stores in-frame clones only, minus some. Here the sample spans approximately 20,000 clones, more than 60% being singletons. To note about this clone: Its antigen is unidentified.

CDR1 and CDR2 (germline): MNHNY, SVGAGI (reference sequence). The V end was cut by 2 bases, the J end by 3 bases, with 14 bases between. This CDR3 has 16 residues. This sequence originates from an adult with an advanced solid tumor such as melanoma, head and neck, liver or kidney cancer. The V gene is TRBV6-6, the J gene TRBJ2-4; D unclear. Sequences were derived from CD4+ or CD8+ T cells sorted from blood, sampled in a trial of the OX40 agonist ivuxolimab. The CDR3 DNA sequence: TGTGCCAGCAGTTACGAAGAGCGTGGCAGCAAAAACATTCAGTACTTC. This codes for CASSYEERGSKNIQYF.